The clone carrying this T cell receptor (beta chain) was seen repeatedly, ten times or more. Germline trimming cut 3 bases from V and 4 bases from J; bases unmatched to any gene: 9. Germline V gene data show CDR1 as SGDLS and CDR2 as YYNGEE. This CDR3 region has 15 residues. This sample is part of a study of regulatory T cells in long-lasting Graves disease. Through Arm-PCR of CDR3 regions and iRepertoire HTBI primers, TCR beta libraries were built. TCRdb used MiXCR to reprocess the multiplex PCR reads, holding one entry per CDR3 protein. This table holds more than 400,000 distinct CDR3 sequences, around 15% found once. Time point noted: newly diagnosed GD, antithyroid drugs for less than 3 months. PBMCs were the source of the RNA used for TCR sequencing. This sample also belongs to another study, concerning T cells in Graves' hyperthyroidism and ophthalmopathy. This second study notes: A first-round RT-PCR of the TCR CDR3 used the HTBI primer set.

This rearrangement joins TRBV9 to TRBJ2-5, with 7 positions matching TRBD2. The sequencing used peripheral blood mononuclear cells (PBMCs), collected at new diagnosis, from a patient treated with antithyroid drugs. This receptor was taken from a woman aged 25 to 39 with Graves disease. The CDR3 region is CASSAGTKTRETQYF. CDR3 DNA: TGTGCCAGCAGCGCCGGGACTAAAACCCGAGAGACCCAGTACTTC.